This is a list of T cell receptor beta chains from one sample in a study of blood T cell repertoires in COVID-19. TCRdb's copy holds only in-frame clones and misses some; the assay was immunoSEQ multiplex PCR. Altogether about 300,000 clones are present, approximately 84% being singletons, with the ten largest covering roughly 1.6%. The sample consisted of peripheral blood. These receptors all come from a human donor with COVID-19, enrolled during active disease. The donor label of this sample is uncertain. Each CDR3 is given with its conserved first and last residue. D genes are given only for firm matches. Size is stated for part of the rows, as once, few or many counts, or as a class when the clone is expanded.

clone_size: NA
d_call: NA
j_call: TRBJ1-2
v_call: TRBV3-1/TRBV3-2
cdr3_aa: CASSQDYRTNYGYTF
cdr3_nt: TGTGCCAGCAGCCAAGACTACAGAACGAACTATGGCTACACCTTC

clone_size: NA
d_call: TRBD1
j_call: TRBJ2-1
v_call: TRBV30
cdr3_aa: CAWVGTGASGTVNEQFF
cdr3_nt: TGTGCCTGGGTTGGGACAGGGGCAAGCGGGACGGTCAATGAGCAGTTCTTC

clone_size: NA
d_call: NA
j_call: TRBJ2-7
v_call: TRBV5-1
cdr3_aa: CASSASSGFSYEQYF
cdr3_nt: TGCGCCAGCAGCGCGAGTAGCGGCTTCTCCTACGAGCAGTACTTC

clone_size: NA
d_call: NA
j_call: TRBJ1-4
v_call: TRBV28
cdr3_aa: CASTLARGTNEKLFF
cdr3_nt: TGTGCCAGCACCTTAGCAAGGGGCACTAATGAAAAACTGTTTTTT

clone_size: NA
d_call: NA
j_call: TRBJ1-6
v_call: TRBV5-4
cdr3_aa: CASSLFSAGSHSPLHF
cdr3_nt: TGTGCCAGCAGCTTGTTCTCGGCAGGCAGTCATTCACCCCTCCACTTT

clone_size: NA
d_call: NA
j_call: TRBJ2-5
v_call: TRBV30
cdr3_aa: CAWSELQETQYF
cdr3_nt: TGTGCCTGGAGTGAGCTCCAAGAGACCCAGTACTTC

clone_size: NA
d_call: NA
j_call: TRBJ1-5
v_call: TRBV7-9
cdr3_aa: CASSFAASPPQPQHF
cdr3_nt: TGTGCCAGCAGCTTTGCGGCATCCCCTCCTCAGCCCCAGCATTTT

clone_size: NA
d_call: TRBD1
j_call: TRBJ1-2
v_call: TRBV28
cdr3_aa: CASSSTTGALGYTF
cdr3_nt: TGTGCCAGCAGTTCGACGACAGGGGCCTTAGGCTACACCTTC

clone_size: NA
d_call: NA
j_call: TRBJ1-1
v_call: TRBV19
cdr3_aa: CASSMIGAQGLNTEAFF
cdr3_nt: TGTGCCAGTAGTATGATTGGGGCGCAGGGTTTGAACACTGAAGCTTTCTTT

clone_size: NA
d_call: TRBD2
j_call: TRBJ2-4
v_call: TRBV7-2
cdr3_aa: CASSPGTSGSLLAKNIQYF
cdr3_nt: TGTGCCAGCAGCCCCGGGACTAGCGGGAGCCTCCTAGCCAAAAACATTCAGTACTTC

clone_size: few
d_call: NA
j_call: TRBJ1-2
v_call: TRBV28
cdr3_aa: CASTGAGALRYGYTF
cdr3_nt: TGTGCCAGCACCGGGGCGGGGGCGCTCCGATATGGCTACACCTTC

clone_size: few
d_call: TRBD1
j_call: TRBJ2-7
v_call: TRBV19
cdr3_aa: CASSTRQGGYEQYF
cdr3_nt: TGTGCCAGTAGTACCCGACAGGGGGGCTACGAGCAGTACTTC

clone_size: NA
d_call: TRBD1
j_call: TRBJ1-2
v_call: TRBV7-4
cdr3_aa: CASSETGGWYGYTF
cdr3_nt: TGTGCCAGCAGCGAAACAGGGGGATGGTATGGCTACACCTTC

clone_size: NA
d_call: TRBD1
j_call: TRBJ2-7
v_call: TRBV29-1
cdr3_aa: CSVRRTGAHEQYF
cdr3_nt: TGCAGCGTTAGAAGGACAGGGGCCCACGAGCAGTACTTC

clone_size: once
d_call: NA
j_call: TRBJ1-1
v_call: TRBV19
cdr3_aa: CASTTVPNTEAFF
cdr3_nt: TGTGCCAGTACAACAGTCCCGAACACTGAAGCTTTCTTT

clone_size: NA
d_call: TRBD2
j_call: TRBJ2-3
v_call: TRBV20-1
cdr3_aa: CSASSTSGSTDTQYF
cdr3_nt: TGCAGTGCTAGTTCTACTAGCGGTAGCACAGATACGCAGTATTTT

clone_size: NA
d_call: TRBD1
j_call: TRBJ1-1
v_call: TRBV30
cdr3_aa: CAWSLTARQGNTEAFF
cdr3_nt: TGTGCCTGGAGTTTAACGGCCCGACAGGGGAACACTGAAGCTTTCTTT

clone_size: NA
d_call: NA
j_call: TRBJ1-5
v_call: TRBV5-1
cdr3_aa: CASSLGAGGNQPQHF
cdr3_nt: TGCGCCAGCAGCTTGGGTGCCGGGGGGAATCAGCCCCAGCATTTT

clone_size: NA
d_call: NA
j_call: TRBJ2-6
v_call: TRBV28
cdr3_aa: CASSLGSSGANVLTF
cdr3_nt: TGTGCCAGCAGCCTTGGCTCCTCTGGGGCCAACGTCCTGACTTTC

clone_size: NA
d_call: NA
j_call: TRBJ1-5
v_call: TRBV30
cdr3_aa: CAWSVAPVSNQPQHF
cdr3_nt: TGTGCCTGGAGTGTGGCTCCAGTTAGCAATCAGCCCCAGCATTTT

clone_size: few
d_call: TRBD2
j_call: TRBJ2-7
v_call: TRBV5-4
cdr3_aa: CASSLEGLAAYEQYF
cdr3_nt: TGTGCCAGCAGCTTGGAGGGACTAGCGGCCTACGAGCAGTACTTC

clone_size: NA
d_call: NA
j_call: TRBJ1-1
v_call: TRBV21-1
cdr3_aa: CASSPRDSTNTEAFF
cdr3_nt: TGTGCCAGCAGCCCCCGGGACTCCACGAACACTGAAGCTTTCTTT

clone_size: NA
d_call: NA
j_call: TRBJ2-7
v_call: TRBV6-1
cdr3_aa: CASSEVYGYVQYF
cdr3_nt: TGTGCCAGCAGTGAAGTCTACGGGTATGTGCAGTACTTC

clone_size: NA
d_call: TRBD1
j_call: TRBJ2-1
v_call: TRBV11-3
cdr3_aa: CASSFGTGEGDNEQFF
cdr3_nt: TGTGCCAGCAGCTTTGGGACAGGGGAAGGTGACAATGAGCAGTTCTTC

clone_size: NA
d_call: NA
j_call: TRBJ2-2
v_call: TRBV30
cdr3_aa: CAWSVRDTGELFF
cdr3_nt: TGTGCCTGGAGTGTACGAGACACCGGGGAGCTGTTTTTT

clone_size: once
d_call: NA
j_call: TRBJ2-2
v_call: TRBV6-4
cdr3_aa: CASRRIQGAGELFF
cdr3_nt: TGTGCCAGCCGTCGCATCCAGGGCGCCGGGGAGCTGTTTTTT

clone_size: many
d_call: NA
j_call: TRBJ2-5
v_call: TRBV7-9
cdr3_aa: CASSSSAFPQETQYF
cdr3_nt: TGTGCCAGCAGCTCTAGTGCCTTTCCCCAAGAGACCCAGTACTTC

clone_size: NA
d_call: TRBD2
j_call: TRBJ2-1
v_call: TRBV6-2/TRBV6-3
cdr3_aa: CASSYWKTSGSYNEQFF
cdr3_nt: TGTGCCAGCAGTTACTGGAAAACTAGCGGAAGCTACAATGAGCAGTTCTTC

clone_size: NA
d_call: NA
j_call: TRBJ2-3
v_call: TRBV5-4
cdr3_aa: CASSLLRLGTDTQYF
cdr3_nt: TGTGCCAGCAGCTTGCTGAGACTAGGGACAGATACGCAGTATTTT

clone_size: NA
d_call: NA
j_call: TRBJ1-4
v_call: TRBV9
cdr3_aa: CASSVRGEGEKLFF
cdr3_nt: TGTGCCAGCAGCGTACGGGGAGAGGGTGAAAAACTGTTTTTT

clone_size: NA
d_call: NA
j_call: TRBJ2-5
v_call: TRBV7-8
cdr3_aa: CASSLVGSQETQYF
cdr3_nt: TGTGCCAGCAGCTTAGTGGGCAGCCAAGAGACCCAGTACTTC

clone_size: NA
d_call: TRBD2
j_call: TRBJ2-5
v_call: TRBV7-2
cdr3_aa: CASSLFGRRGLQETQYF
cdr3_nt: TGTGCCAGCAGCTTATTCGGCCGGCGGGGGTTACAAGAGACCCAGTACTTC

clone_size: NA
d_call: NA
j_call: TRBJ2-1
v_call: TRBV5-1
cdr3_aa: CASSLTLGDNEQFF
cdr3_nt: TGCGCCAGCAGCTTGACGCTCGGAGACAATGAGCAGTTCTTC

clone_size: NA
d_call: NA
j_call: TRBJ1-5
v_call: TRBV28
cdr3_aa: CASTPRWQGGWNQPQHF
cdr3_nt: TGTGCCAGCACCCCCCGTTGGCAGGGAGGGTGGAATCAGCCCCAGCATTTT

clone_size: NA
d_call: NA
j_call: TRBJ2-7
v_call: TRBV11-3
cdr3_aa: CASSLGGAREQYF
cdr3_nt: TGTGCCAGCAGCTTAGGGGGCGCGAGGGAGCAGTACTTC

clone_size: NA
d_call: NA
j_call: TRBJ2-2
v_call: TRBV7-2
cdr3_aa: CASSLEGTLTGELFF
cdr3_nt: TGTGCCAGCAGCTTGGAAGGGACTCTCACCGGGGAGCTGTTTTTT

clone_size: NA
d_call: NA
j_call: TRBJ2-1
v_call: TRBV28
cdr3_aa: CAPPGVNEQFF
cdr3_nt: TGTGCCCCTCCGGGGGTTAATGAGCAGTTCTTC

clone_size: NA
d_call: TRBD2
j_call: TRBJ2-3
v_call: TRBV27
cdr3_aa: CASSLGLGLGDTQYF
cdr3_nt: TGTGCCAGCAGTTTAGGACTAGGGCTGGGAGATACGCAGTATTTT

clone_size: NA
d_call: TRBD2
j_call: TRBJ2-1
v_call: TRBV25-1
cdr3_aa: CASSLLAGEGEQFF
cdr3_nt: TGTGCCAGCAGTTTACTAGCGGGTGAGGGTGAGCAGTTCTTC

clone_size: NA
d_call: TRBD1
j_call: TRBJ1-5
v_call: TRBV30
cdr3_aa: CAWSGVADRERANQPQHF
cdr3_nt: TGTGCCTGGAGCGGGGTTGCGGACAGGGAAAGAGCCAATCAGCCCCAGCATTTT

clone_size: NA
d_call: NA
j_call: TRBJ1-5
v_call: TRBV6-5
cdr3_aa: CASSSAGDGNQPQHF
cdr3_nt: TGTGCCAGCAGTTCCGCGGGGGACGGAAATCAGCCCCAGCATTTT

clone_size: NA
d_call: TRBD2
j_call: TRBJ2-7
v_call: TRBV3-1/TRBV3-2
cdr3_aa: CASSQGPSGSYEQYF
cdr3_nt: TGTGCCAGCAGCCAAGGTCCCAGCGGGAGCTACGAGCAGTACTTC

clone_size: NA
d_call: NA
j_call: TRBJ1-1
v_call: TRBV15
cdr3_aa: CATSRVARANTEAFF
cdr3_nt: TGTGCCACCAGCAGAGTAGCCAGGGCGAACACTGAAGCTTTCTTT

clone_size: NA
d_call: NA
j_call: TRBJ2-3
v_call: TRBV3-1/TRBV3-2
cdr3_aa: CASRWRGTQYF
cdr3_nt: TGTGCCAGCAGGTGGCGAGGAACGCAGTATTTT

clone_size: NA
d_call: NA
j_call: TRBJ2-1
v_call: TRBV4-1
cdr3_aa: CASSQDGSSYNEQFF
cdr3_nt: TGCGCCAGCAGCCAGGACGGGAGCTCCTACAATGAGCAGTTCTTC

clone_size: NA
d_call: TRBD1
j_call: TRBJ1-1
v_call: TRBV28
cdr3_aa: CASSLDRVHSTEAFF
cdr3_nt: TGTGCCAGCAGTCTGGACAGGGTTCATAGTACTGAAGCTTTCTTT

clone_size: NA
d_call: NA
j_call: TRBJ1-6
v_call: TRBV28
cdr3_aa: CASRLSSSPLHF
cdr3_nt: TGTGCCAGCAGGCTGTCCAGTTCACCCCTCCACTTT

clone_size: NA
d_call: TRBD1
j_call: TRBJ2-6
v_call: TRBV11-2
cdr3_aa: CASKPGQGLSGANVLTF
cdr3_nt: TGTGCCAGCAAACCGGGACAGGGGCTTTCTGGGGCCAACGTCCTGACTTTC

clone_size: NA
d_call: NA
j_call: TRBJ1-4
v_call: TRBV3-1/TRBV3-2
cdr3_aa: CASSQEGLRRHEKLFF
cdr3_nt: TGTGCCAGCAGCCAAGAAGGCCTCCGGCGGCATGAAAAACTGTTTTTT

clone_size: NA
d_call: TRBD1
j_call: TRBJ2-7
v_call: TRBV6-1
cdr3_aa: CASSEPRRGPDLDEQYF
cdr3_nt: TGTGCCAGCAGTGAACCCCGTAGGGGGCCTGACTTAGACGAGCAGTACTTC